Below are 30 T cell receptor beta chains sequenced from a single sample in a study of regulatory T cells in long-lasting Graves disease. CDR3-region Arm-PCR and iRepertoire HTBI primers produced the TCR beta libraries. One entry per CDR3 protein, called by TCRdb with MiXCR from the multiplex PCR reads. The table includes 400,000 to 500,000 distinct CDR3 sequences, roughly 17% detected once. The time point is: newly diagnosed GD, antithyroid drugs for less than 3 months. RNA isolated from PBMCs was used to make the TCR library. In addition, the sample was reused for a study of T cells in Graves' hyperthyroidism and ophthalmopathy.

Sequenced here: peripheral blood mononuclear cells (PBMCs), sampled at new diagnosis, from a patient treated with antithyroid drugs. The source is a woman between 18 and 29 years old with Graves disease.

This clonotype was counted ten times or more. CDR3 sequence (DNA): TGTGCCAGCAGCTTATCGGCGGTTAGCTCCTACAATGAGCAGTTCTTC. This sequence encodes CASSLSAVSSYNEQFF. J is TRBJ2-1 and V is TRBV7-9; no clear D gene. Trimming left V 2 bases short and J 0 bases short, with 11 bases between. Germline V gene lookup returns CDR1 SEHNR and CDR2 FQNEAQ (reference sequence). This CDR3 is built from 16 residues.

This clonotype was observed at least ten times. V is TRBV6-2 or TRBV6-3 and J is TRBJ2-1; D gene unclear. Germline V gene data show CDR1 as MNHEY and CDR2 as SVGEGT. CDR3 length: 15 amino acids. The V end was cut by 5 bases, the J end by 0 bases, with 11 bases between. CDR3: CASSLSVGSYNEQFF. The CDR3 bases are TGTGCCAGCAGTCTATCAGTTGGCTCCTACAATGAGCAGTTCTTC.

This clonotype was seen repeatedly, ten times or more. Its ends do not fully match the called genes, so a read error is possible. The genes are TRBV27 and TRBJ1-5, with a possible D match to TRBD1 (6 bases). The CDR3 covers 16 residues. Per germline, CDR1 MNHEY and CDR2 SMNVEV (reference sequence). The CDR3 reads CASSLRPRGGNQPQHF. The CDR3 bases are TGTGCCAGCAGTTTACGCCCGCGGGGGGGCAACCAGCCCCAGCATTTT.

This clonotype has a handful of counts. V gene TRBV6-6 combines with J gene TRBJ2-7, with TRBD2 matching 13 bases. V gave up 0 bases and J gave up 0 bases; unmatched junction bases: 8. From germline, CDR1 is MNHNY and CDR2 SVGAGI (reference sequence). The CDR3 has 19 amino acids. CDR3 residues: CASSYSSGLAGRRSYEQYF. In DNA, the CDR3 is TGTGCCAGCAGTTACTCGTCGGGACTAGCGGGAAGACGCTCCTACGAGCAGTACTTC.

The count of this clonotype is one. The rearrangement links TRBV7-4 to TRBJ2-5; 14 bases match TRBD2. Trimming took 8 bases from V and 4 from J; bases not matched to a gene: 9. CDR1 and CDR2 from the germline V gene are SGHVT and SQSDAQ. This CDR3 is built from 16 residues. The CDR3 coding sequence is TGTGCCAGCTCGGGGGGACTAGCGGGAGAGGTAGAGACCCAGTACTTC. Protein sequence: CASSGGLAGEVETQYF. Full variable domain (outside the CDR3, taken from reference TRBV7-4 and TRBJ2-5): GAGVSQSPRYKVAKRGRDVALRCDSISGHVTLYWYRQTLGQGSEVLTYSQSDAQRDKSGRPSGRFSAERPERSVSTLKIQRTEQGDSAVYLCASSGGLAGEVETQYFGPGTRLLVL.

This clonotype appeared many times. The chain recombines TRBV29-1 with TRBJ2-7; no clear D. This CDR3 has 13 amino acids. V lost 1 base and J lost 2, with 9 bases in between. From germline, CDR1 is SQVTM and CDR2 ANQGSEA. Written as DNA, the CDR3 is TGCAGCGTTGAAGTAGGCAGGACCTACGAGCAGTACTTC. Its protein is CSVEVGRTYEQYF.

This clonotype has ten or more counts. V gene TRBV15 combines with J gene TRBJ2-1; 7 bases map to TRBD1. The germline CDR1 and CDR2 sequences are LNHNV and YYDKDF (reference sequence). The V segment lost 4 bases and the J segment 5 bases; nucleotides outside the gene matches: 5. The CDR3 sequence is 14 residues long. The CDR3 loop is CATSTRDRNNEQFF. In DNA form, the CDR3 reads TGTGCCACCAGCACTCGGGACAGAAACAATGAGCAGTTCTTC.

For this clonotype: A read error is possible here, since a much larger clone lies one base away. The chain joins TRBV7-6 to TRBJ2-1, with 8 nucleotides matching TRBD2. The V gene end was trimmed by 4 bases and the J gene end by 10 bases; junction bases not matched to a gene: 9. CDR1 SGHVS and CDR2 FNYEAQ come from the germline V gene. The CDR3 has 14 residues. In DNA form, the CDR3 reads TGTGCCAGCAGCTCCCGGGAGGGTCTGTACGAGCAGTTCTTC. Encoded protein: CASSSREGLYEQFF.

The gene calls are TRBV7-2 and TRBJ2-1; 12 bases are a match to TRBD2. Germline trimming cut 5 bases from V and 3 bases from J; bases unmatched to any gene: 11. The CDR3 is 18 residues long. Germline loops: CDR1 SGHTA, CDR2 FQGNSA. CDR3 sequence: CASSRARTSGNGYNEQFF. The CDR3 nucleotides read TGTGCCAGCAGCAGAGCGCGGACTAGCGGGAACGGCTACAATGAGCAGTTCTTC. The whole variable domain, filled in from reference TRBV7-2 and TRBJ2-1, reads GAGVSQSPSNKVTEKGKDVELRCDPISGHTALYWYRQSLGQGLEFLIYFQGNSAPDKSGLPSDRFSAERTGGSVSTLTIQRTQQEDSAVYLCASSRARTSGNGYNEQFFGPGTRLTVL.

This clonotype came up many times. The chain links TRBV12-3 or TRBV12-4 to TRBJ1-1; 7 bases map to TRBD1. The CDR3 consists of 15 residues. Unmatched junction bases numbered 7, after V lost 5 bases and J lost 1 base. The CDR3: CASSSRQGRNTEAFF. The CDR3 DNA reads as TGTGCCAGCAGTAGCCGACAGGGTAGGAACACTGAAGCTTTCTTT.

Note on this clonotype: One junction end does not reproduce the germline sequence, and a read error may be involved. The chain combines TRBV30 with TRBJ2-3, with D perhaps TRBD2 (5 bases). CDR3 length: 14 residues. Germline CDR1 GTSNPN, CDR2 SVGIG (reference sequence). CDR3 nucleotide sequence: TGTACCTGGAGTGTTCTGGGAGGCACAGATACGCAGTATTTT. Translating it yields CTWSVLGGTDTQYF.

This clonotype was recorded many times. V and J are TRBV5-1 and TRBJ2-3; D is unresolved. V was trimmed by 0 bases and J by 0 bases, leaving 8 bases between them. CDR1 and CDR2 from the germline V gene are SGHRS and YFSETQ. CDR3 length equals 15 residues. CDR3: CASSLEGISTDTQYF. The CDR3 DNA is TGCGCCAGCAGCTTGGAGGGAATTAGCACAGATACGCAGTATTTT.

This chain connects TRBV20-1 to TRBJ1-6, with 7 bases identical to TRBD1. Germline trimming cut 3 bases from V and 0 bases from J; bases unmatched to any gene: 11. Germline-derived CDR1 and CDR2 are DFQATT and SNEGSKA (reference sequence). This CDR3 has 18 amino acids. The CDR3 region is CSASGRGRGSSYNSPLHF. The CDR3 coding sequence is TGCAGTGCTAGCGGCCGGGGCAGGGGGAGCTCCTATAATTCACCCCTCCACTTT.

The chain is built from TRBV19 and TRBJ1-6; possible D gene TRBD1, 6 bases. The CDR3 covers 16 residues. Looked up from germline, CDR1 is LNHDA and CDR2 is SQIVND (reference sequence). V gave up 6 bases and J gave up 6 bases, with 18 bases separating them. The CDR3 loop is CASREAGTLLNSPLHF. CDR3 in DNA: TGTGCCAGTAGAGAGGCCGGGACATTGCTTAATTCACCCCTCCACTTT.

The CDR3 reads CASSVGWARENEQFF. The CDR3 region has the DNA TGTGCCAGCAGCGTAGGGTGGGCGCGGGAGAATGAGCAGTTCTTC. V is TRBV9 and J is TRBJ2-1, with 7 bases that match TRBD2. Germline lookup yields CDR1 SGDLS and CDR2 YYNGEE. The CDR3 sequence is 15 residues long. Trimming took 0 bases from V and 7 from J; bases not matched to a gene: 7.

This clonotype came up many times. CDR3 nucleotide sequence: TGTGCCTGGAGTGTAGGATGGGTCTATGGCTACACCTTC. This translates into CAWSVGWVYGYTF. The V and J genes are TRBV30 and TRBJ1-2; unclear D gene. The CDR3 totals 13 residues. The germline CDR1 and CDR2 sequences are GTSNPN and SVGIG (reference sequence). Trimming took off 0 bases at V and 4 bases at J, with 9 bases between the two ends.

Remarks on this clonotype: One base away lies a much larger clone, so this may be a sequencing read error. The chain carries TRBV6-9 and TRBJ2-1; 13 bases are shared with TRBD2. The germline V gene encodes CDR1 MNHGY and CDR2 SVAAGI. The length of the CDR3 is 19 residues. CDR3 in amino acids: CVSSYWGRTRLAGGNEQFF. The CDR3 bases are TGTGTCAGCAGTTATTGGGGCCGAACCCGACTAGCGGGAGGAAATGAGCAGTTCTTC.

This clonotype was detected ten times or more. V gene TRBV2 combines with J gene TRBJ2-7; D call uncertain. The V end lost 3 bases, the J end lost 1 base, and 4 bases lay between the germline ends. This CDR3 comprises 12 residues. Germline CDR1 reads SNHLY; CDR2 reads FYNNEI. CDR3 in amino acids: CASSERSYEQYF. The CDR3, as DNA: TGTGCCAGCAGTGAGAGGTCCTACGAGCAGTACTTC. Looking up the rest from reference TRBV2 and TRBJ2-7 gives the full variable domain: EPEVTQTPSHQVTQMGQEVILRCVPISNHLYFYWYRQILGQKVEFLVSFYNNEISEKSEIFDDQFSVERPDGSNFTLKIRSTKLEDSAMYFCASSERSYEQYFGPGTRLTVT.

This clonotype was observed many times. The V gene is TRBV7-2, the J gene TRBJ2-7; 8 bases fit TRBD1. Germline loops: CDR1 SGHTA, CDR2 FQGNSA. The CDR3 is made up of 14 amino acids. The V gene end was trimmed by 1 base and the J gene end by 4 bases; junction bases not matched to a gene: 3. CDR3 amino acids: CASSLVTGGYEQYF. CDR3 bases: TGTGCCAGCAGCTTAGTCACAGGGGGATACGAGCAGTACTTC.

Many counts were recorded for this clonotype. V usage is TRBV7-2 and J usage is TRBJ2-1; possible D gene TRBD2, 5 bases. The CDR3 length is 14 residues. Trimming left V 7 bases short and J 8 bases short, with 18 bases between. Germline V CDR1 and CDR2: SGHTA, FQGNSA. The DNA of the CDR3 is TGTGCCAGCATGCCAGGACTGGAACGAGATGAGCAGTTCTTC. This encodes CASMPGLERDEQFF.

This clonotype showed up many times. The chain carries TRBV11-2 and TRBJ2-1, with D possibly being TRBD2 (5 bases). Germline loops: CDR1 SGHAT, CDR2 FQNNGV. With 5 bases removed from V and 6 bases from J, the gap between germline ends came to 11 bases. The CDR3 extends over 13 amino acids. The CDR3 bases are TGTGCCAGCAGCCATGGACTCAGCAATGAGCAGTTCTTC. It codes for CASSHGLSNEQFF.

This clonotype was seen a handful of times. The V gene is TRBV20-1, the J gene TRBJ2-2; D may be TRBD1 or TRBD2 (7 bases each). This CDR3 comprises 17 residues. Germline CDR1 and CDR2: DFQATT and SNEGSKA (reference sequence). Deletions cut 6 bases from V and 3 bases from J, with 23 bases between. The chain's CDR3 is CSAQEGGGSYDTGELFF. CDR3 in DNA: TGCAGTGCCCAAGAAGGGGGCGGGAGTTACGACACCGGGGAGCTGTTTTTT.

The V call is TRBV12-3 or TRBV12-4, the J call TRBJ2-5; weak D call: TRBD2 (5 bases). This CDR3 has 14 amino acids. V was trimmed by 2 bases and J by 2 bases, leaving 9 bases between them. The CDR3 coding sequence is TGTGCCAGCAGTTTACAAGAGGGTCAAGAGACCCAGTACTTC. It yields the protein CASSLQEGQETQYF.

This clonotype was observed many times. The V call is TRBV27, the J call TRBJ2-1; perhaps TRBD2 as D (5 bases). Trimming removed 2 bases at V and 2 bases at J, with 16 bases between. Germline V CDR1 and CDR2: MNHEY, SMNVEV (reference sequence). The CDR3 loop spans 17 amino acids. Written as DNA, the CDR3 is TGTGCCAGCAGTTTAGCCCGCTCCGGGATCACCTACAATGAGCAGTTCTTC. Its protein product is CASSLARSGITYNEQFF.

This clonotype was detected many times. The chain carries TRBV7-2 and TRBJ2-7; possibly TRBD1 for D (6 bases). Germline CDR1 SGHTA, CDR2 FQGNSA. V dropped 6 bases and J dropped 2 bases, with 17 bases sitting between them. CDR3 length: 15 residues. The CDR3 DNA reads as TGTGCCAGCAGGGACCGGGCCAAGGGGGCCTACGAGCAGTACTTC. Protein sequence: CASRDRAKGAYEQYF.

This clonotype was picked up many times. The chain couples TRBV20-1 to TRBJ2-7; 8 bases are a match to TRBD2. Germline CDR1 and CDR2: DFQATT and SNEGSKA (reference sequence). Trimming cost V 6 bases and J 2 bases; bases outside gene matches: 12. There are 15 residues in the CDR3. The CDR3: CSAQDTSGRTYEQYF. The CDR3 region has the DNA TGCAGTGCCCAAGATACTAGCGGTCGTACCTACGAGCAGTACTTC.

In its sample, this clonotype was seen many times. As DNA, the CDR3 is TGTGCCAGCCTTAATGACGGGGGTACCTACGAGCAGTACTTC. Encoded protein: CASLNDGGTYEQYF. The chain links TRBV28 to TRBJ2-7; D is perhaps TRBD2 (6 bases). The CDR3 covers 14 residues. In germline, CDR1 is MDHEN, CDR2 SYDVKM. The V gene lost 8 bases and the J gene lost 2 bases, with 16 bases spanning the gap.

This clonotype was detected ten times or more. This chain uses TRBV7-2 with TRBJ2-1, with 7 bases lining up with TRBD2. With V trimmed by 7 bases and J by 7 bases, 7 bases remained unmatched. The germline gives CDR1 SGHTA, CDR2 FQGNSA. This CDR3 has 13 residues. The CDR3 sequence: CASTGAGRNEQFF. The DNA of the CDR3 is TGTGCCAGCACCGGAGCGGGGCGGAATGAGCAGTTCTTC.

This clonotype was observed many times. The chain recombines TRBV28 with TRBJ2-3, with TRBD2 matching 7 bases. Trimming cost V 5 bases and J 8 bases; bases outside gene matches: 10. This CDR3 is built from 14 residues. The germline gives CDR1 MDHEN, CDR2 SYDVKM. In nucleotides, the CDR3 is TGTGCCAGCAGTCTGCTTGCGGGAGCGGGTACGCAGTATTTT. Protein sequence: CASSLLAGAGTQYF.

This clonotype was seen many times. CDR3 residues: CASSFNRAYEQYF. As DNA, the CDR3 is TGTGCCAGCAGTTTCAATAGAGCCTACGAGCAGTACTTC. The V and J genes are TRBV12-3 or TRBV12-4 and TRBJ2-7, with D hard to call. The CDR3 has 13 amino acids. Trimming took off 3 bases at V and 2 bases at J, with 8 bases between the two ends.